These 10 T cell receptor beta chains came from one sample sequenced in a study of blood T cell repertoires in COVID-19. Data came from immunoSEQ multiplex PCR; TCRdb stores just in-frame clones and leaves some out. The data contain under 130,000 clones, roughly 84% of them seen just once; the ten biggest clones take up more than 2%. Sequencing was carried out using peripheral blood. The receptors derive from a human donor in a cohort sampled during active COVID-19.

This clone has more than one count but fewer than ten. The chain combines TRBV5-1 with TRBJ2-3, with a possible D match to TRBD2 (5 bases). The germline V and J ends were trimmed by 0 bases and 4 bases, with 12 bases remaining between them. CDR1 and CDR2 (germline): SGHRS, YFSETQ. CDR3 size: 15 residues. In DNA form, the CDR3 reads TGCGCCAGCAGCTTGGCCGGGGTTCTTGCAGATACGCAGTATTTT. This translates into CASSLAGVLADTQYF.

The V gene is TRBV12-3 or TRBV12-4, the J gene TRBJ1-1, with D hard to call. This CDR3 has 11 residues. V lost 9 bases to trimming and J lost 5 bases, with 10 bases between them. The DNA of the CDR3 is TGTGCCAGTCGGTTCAGGACTGAAGCTTTCTTT. Translation: CASRFRTEAFF.

This chain links TRBV30 with TRBJ2-2; TRBD1 agrees at 8 bases. The V segment lost 2 bases and the J segment 1 base; nucleotides outside the gene matches: 6. This CDR3 comprises 16 residues. Looked up from germline, CDR1 is GTSNPN and CDR2 is SVGIG (reference sequence). The CDR3 DNA reads as TGTGCCTGGAGTCGAGGGACAGGCCAGAACACCGGGGAGCTGTTTTTT. It codes for CAWSRGTGQNTGELFF.

The V and J genes are TRBV2 and TRBJ1-1; TRBD1 is a possible D gene (6 bases). Between the trimmed V and J ends, which lost 6 bases and 4 bases, there was a span of 9 bases. The CDR3 totals 12 residues. Germline CDR1 and CDR2: SNHLY and FYNNEI. CDR3 amino acids: CASRMDSTEAFF. CDR3 coding DNA: TGTGCCAGCAGGATGGACAGCACTGAAGCTTTCTTT.

The chain recombines TRBV7-2 with TRBJ2-7; D is possibly TRBD2 (5 bases). Trimming took off 3 bases at V and 3 bases at J, with 9 bases between the two ends. Per germline, CDR1 SGHTA and CDR2 FQGNSA. This CDR3 region has 13 residues. In nucleotides, the CDR3 is TGTGCCAGCAGCTTGTTCGGGGACTACGAGCAGTACTTC. This sequence encodes CASSLFGDYEQYF.

V usage is TRBV19 and J usage is TRBJ1-5; 7 positions agree with TRBD1. The germline CDR1 and CDR2 sequences are LNHDA and SQIVND (reference sequence). V shed 5 bases, J shed 6 bases, and the junction held 16 bases outside the gene matches. The CDR3 consists of 17 residues. CDR3 sequence: CASSPRPTPTGIQPQHF. The CDR3 DNA sequence: TGTGCCAGTAGTCCCCGTCCTACCCCGACAGGGATTCAGCCCCAGCATTTT.

This chain links TRBV6-5 with TRBJ2-5, with TRBD1 identical over 10 bases. The CDR3 consists of 14 residues. The V segment lost 6 bases and the J segment 5 bases; nucleotides outside the gene matches: 6. Germline V gene data show CDR1 as MNHEY and CDR2 as SVGAGI. The CDR3 loop is CASRETGGGETQYF. Here the CDR3 DNA reads TGTGCCAGCAGGGAGACAGGGGGCGGCGAGACCCAGTACTTC.

The chain couples TRBV7-2 to TRBJ2-5; D perhaps matches TRBD1 (5 bases). The CDR3 sequence is 14 residues long. V was pared by 3 bases and J by 5 bases, with 13 bases between. In germline, CDR1 is SGHTA, CDR2 FQGNSA. CDR3 nucleotides: TGTGCCAGCAGCTTCCTGACAGCAGCCGAGACCCAGTACTTC. Translation: CASSFLTAAETQYF. The full variable domain, with the rest looked up from reference TRBV7-2 and TRBJ2-5, is GAGVSQSPSNKVTEKGKDVELRCDPISGHTALYWYRQSLGQGLEFLIYFQGNSAPDKSGLPSDRFSAERTGGSVSTLTIQRTQQEDSAVYLCASSFLTAAETQYFGPGTRLLVL.

The V gene is TRBV7-2, the J gene TRBJ2-2, with D possibly being TRBD2 (5 bases). This CDR3 comprises 13 residues. Germline values: CDR1 SGHTA, CDR2 FQGNSA. The V end lost 5 bases, the J end lost 5 bases, and 9 bases lay between the germline ends. Here the CDR3 DNA reads TGTGCCAGCAGCCCTCCGGGGACCGGGGAGCTGTTTTTT. Its protein product is CASSPPGTGELFF.

The rearrangement links TRBV6-2 or TRBV6-3 to TRBJ1-1; no definite D call. The CDR3 is 14 amino acids. V lost 4 bases, J lost 6 bases, and 15 bases lay in between. Germline CDR1 MNHEY, CDR2 SVGEGT. CDR3 region: CASSLWSSGAEAFF. CDR3 coding DNA: TGTGCCAGCAGTTTATGGAGCAGCGGCGCTGAAGCTTTCTTT.